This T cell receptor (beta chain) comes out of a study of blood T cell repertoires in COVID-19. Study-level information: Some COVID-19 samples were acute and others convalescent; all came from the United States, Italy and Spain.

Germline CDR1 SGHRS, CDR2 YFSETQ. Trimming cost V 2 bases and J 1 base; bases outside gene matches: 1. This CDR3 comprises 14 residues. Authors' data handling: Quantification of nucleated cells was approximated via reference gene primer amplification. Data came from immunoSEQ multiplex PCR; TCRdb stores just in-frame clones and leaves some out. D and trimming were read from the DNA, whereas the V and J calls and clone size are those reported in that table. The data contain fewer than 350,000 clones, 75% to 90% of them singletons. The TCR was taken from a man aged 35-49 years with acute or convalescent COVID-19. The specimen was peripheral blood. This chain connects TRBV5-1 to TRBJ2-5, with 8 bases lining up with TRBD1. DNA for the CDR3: TGCGCCAGCAGCTTTGGGACAGGCCAAGAGACCCAGTACTTC. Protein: CASSFGTGQETQYF.